This TCR beta chain was obtained from a study of blood T cells in healthy people across ages. Next came a second PCR, run for 7 to 11 cycles, which used a sample-barcoded 5' primer along with a J-beta primer mix. TCRdb reanalysed the 5' RACE reads using MiXCR and keeps one entry per CDR3 protein. This sample carries about 840,000 distinct CDR3 sequences, roughly 29% of them seen once, and the ten largest clones take 10%. This clonotype was detected once. Germline-derived CDR1 and CDR2 are SGHTA and FQGTGA. The CDR3 totals 13 residues. The germline V and J ends were trimmed by 4 bases and 6 bases, with 13 bases remaining between them. This same sample was also part of a study on T cells of mothers and their children.

The clonotype originates from a woman aged 40-49 years in good health. The specimen sequenced was blood. The chain links TRBV7-3 to TRBJ2-7; tentatively, D is TRBD1 (6 bases). Here the CDR3 reads CASSSDSRGEQYF. DNA for the CDR3: TGTGCCAGCAGCTCGGACAGTCGCGGCGAGCAGTACTTC.